These T cell receptor beta chains were read from a single sample in a study of blood T cell repertoires in COVID-19. The repertoire was sequenced with immunoSEQ multiplex PCR; TCRdb's copy has only in-frame clones and lacks some. The profile shows over 85,000 clones, approximately 80% of them singletons. Material: peripheral blood. The source of these receptors is a woman in her sixties or seventies with acute or convalescent COVID-19. Both conserved end residues are part of each CDR3. The D gene is left open where the match is weak.

TRBV7-2	TRBJ2-1	.	CASSLGPNNEQFF
TRBV7-9	TRBJ1-2	TRBD1	CASSWDSYGYTF
TRBV5-5	TRBJ1-2	.	CASSWGLDSGYTF
TRBV11-2	TRBJ2-1	.	CASSPDTASSYNEQFF
TRBV11-3	TRBJ1-2	.	CASSLDLRGYTF
TRBV7-2	TRBJ2-3	TRBD2	CASSVTSGGADTQYF
TRBV27	TRBJ2-3	TRBD2	CASTPLAGGTDTQYF
TRBV5-6	TRBJ2-5	TRBD1	CASSFHRGMETQYF
TRBV19	TRBJ2-6	.	CASSPWGNSGANVLTF
TRBV5-1	TRBJ1-1	TRBD1	CASSLGTGGRDTEAFF
TRBV6-5	TRBJ2-7	TRBD2	CASSLRREGTYEQYF
TRBV28	TRBJ1-5	TRBD1	CASRKPGQGDQPQHF
TRBV5-1	TRBJ2-7	.	CASSLDEGQYF
TRBV7-3	TRBJ2-7	TRBD1	CASSQGQEFEQYF
TRBV6-1	TRBJ2-3	TRBD2	CASSEGPGLAGDTQYF
TRBV7-7	TRBJ2-2	TRBD1	CASSPGQATGELFF
TRBV9	TRBJ2-7	.	CASSWGRGEQYF
TRBV7-2	TRBJ2-7	TRBD2	CASSSTSGGARYEQYF
TRBV3-1/TRBV3-2	TRBJ1-1	.	CARGLLREKKAFF
TRBV5-4	TRBJ2-4	.	CASSLEATVQYF
TRBV4-1	TRBJ2-2	TRBD2	CASSQLAGGNTGELFF
TRBV6-5	TRBJ2-5	.	CASSYGLQETQYF
TRBV6-2/TRBV6-3	TRBJ2-7	.	CASSSPYYEQYF
TRBV11-2	TRBJ1-3	TRBD1	CASSFGTGVSGNTIYF
TRBV7-6	TRBJ2-7	TRBD2	CASSLQPPGGVQEQYF
TRBV9	TRBJ2-3	TRBD2	CASSVDWGSGGAATQYF
TRBV18	TRBJ2-3	.	CASSPSLPSTDTQYF
TRBV6-5	TRBJ1-5	TRBD1	CASSWTGYHQPQHF
TRBV7-2	TRBJ1-3	.	CASSLAAGGNTIYF
TRBV27	TRBJ2-7	TRBD2	CASSSEPPTSGGNHGQYF
TRBV10-3	TRBJ2-2	TRBD1	CAISESGQGDTGELFF
TRBV11-3	TRBJ2-7	.	CASSLLSGGTYEQYF
TRBV6-2/TRBV6-3	TRBJ2-1	TRBD2	CASSAERGGRNEQFF
TRBV11-2	TRBJ2-5	TRBD2	CASSHSLRTRRTQETQYF
TRBV4-2	TRBJ2-7	.	CASSQDQLKAGYHEQYF
TRBV5-4	TRBJ2-3	TRBD2	CASSLVTSGSGVYTQYF
TRBV12-5	TRBJ1-1	.	CASGFLTGNTEAFF
TRBV14	TRBJ2-5	.	CASSQPRVGGGLQETQYF
TRBV19	TRBJ1-1	.	CASSMDSEAFF
TRBV2	TRBJ1-4	.	CASLAVRSDEKLFF
TRBV9	TRBJ2-3	TRBD2	CASSLLAGGTDTQYF
TRBV27	TRBJ1-5	.	CASSLHRGNQPQHF
TRBV5-4	TRBJ2-3	.	CASSSRARAGGSDTQYF
TRBV4-1	TRBJ1-2	.	CASSHLTVAYGYTF
TRBV12-5	TRBJ2-7	TRBD1	CASGLGGQDYEQYF
TRBV7-2	TRBJ2-2	.	CASSFLAGQIVIGELFF
TRBV7-2	TRBJ1-2	.	CASSFAGFNYGYTF
TRBV5-4	TRBJ1-1	.	CASSRNRDRAEAFF
TRBV5-1	TRBJ2-3	TRBD1	CASSKGQDYLADTQYF